This T cell receptor (beta chain) was obtained from a study of Ad26.COV2.S vaccination and SARS-CoV-2 variants. Across the study: Of the COV1001 trial arms, the Ad26.COV2.S arm included the donor. Study-level findings and limits: Breadth of non-spike TCRs did not differ between vaccinees and placebo recipients. Total T cell responses, in the TCR breadth and depth analyses, may have been underestimated.

As regards this clone: The antigen remains undetermined.

Profiled with immunoSEQ multiplex PCR; TCRdb holds only in-frame clones, not every one. This sample has some 520,000 clones, with about 83% found just once. The CDR3 is 15 amino acids. The germline V gene encodes CDR1 SGHTA and CDR2 FQGNSA. V lost 0 bases to trimming and J lost 7 bases; unmatched junction nucleotides: 6. As to treatment: approximately 18 received Ad26.COV2.S at low or high dose, single or two shots; about five received placebo; per-sample allocation not given. Sampling happened 63 days after the first vaccine or placebo injection. This specimen was peripheral blood, taken in a trial of Ad26.COV2.S vaccine versus placebo. The origin of this receptor is a person aged 18-60 years who received the Ad26.COV2.S COVID-19 vaccine or a placebo. The rearrangement uses TRBV7-2 and TRBJ2-1, with TRBD1 matching over 7 bases. CDR3 region: CASSLATGWSNEQFF. The CDR3 DNA reads TGTGCCAGCAGCTTAGCGACAGGGTGGTCGAATGAGCAGTTCTTC.